This T cell receptor (beta chain) originates from a study of blood T cell repertoires in COVID-19. Some clones are missing from TCRdb's copy, which holds only in-frame ones; the method was immunoSEQ multiplex PCR. This table has 40,000 to 45,000 clones, around 94% appearing once. Losses at the gene ends were 1 base for V and 4 bases for J; bases not matched to a gene: 7. The CDR3 runs 17 residues. Germline V gene data show CDR1 as LNHNV and CDR2 as YYDKDF (reference sequence). The source is a man aged 45-65 years with COVID-19, enrolled during active disease. Sequenced: peripheral blood. This chain links TRBV15 with TRBJ1-1; 12 bases are shared with TRBD1. CDR3 sequence reads: CATSRGPWDRGRTEAFF. CDR3 DNA: TGTGCCACCAGCAGAGGGCCATGGGACAGGGGGCGCACTGAAGCTTTCTTT.